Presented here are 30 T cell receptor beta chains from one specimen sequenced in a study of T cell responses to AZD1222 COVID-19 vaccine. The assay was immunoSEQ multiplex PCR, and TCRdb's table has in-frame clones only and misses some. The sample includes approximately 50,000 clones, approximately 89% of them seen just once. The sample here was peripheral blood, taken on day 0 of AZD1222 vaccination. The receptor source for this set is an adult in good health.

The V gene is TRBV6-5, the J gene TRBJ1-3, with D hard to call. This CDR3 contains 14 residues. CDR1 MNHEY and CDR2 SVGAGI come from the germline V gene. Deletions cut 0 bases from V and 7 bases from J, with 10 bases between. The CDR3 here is CASSYSDRMNTIYF. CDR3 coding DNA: TGTGCCAGCAGTTACTCCGATAGGATGAACACCATATATTTT.

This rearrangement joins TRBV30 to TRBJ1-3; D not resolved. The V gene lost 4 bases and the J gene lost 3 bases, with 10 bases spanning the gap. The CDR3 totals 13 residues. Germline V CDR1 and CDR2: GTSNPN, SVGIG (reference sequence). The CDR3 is CAWNLQIGNTIYF. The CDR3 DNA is TGTGCCTGGAACTTGCAGATTGGAAACACCATATATTTT.

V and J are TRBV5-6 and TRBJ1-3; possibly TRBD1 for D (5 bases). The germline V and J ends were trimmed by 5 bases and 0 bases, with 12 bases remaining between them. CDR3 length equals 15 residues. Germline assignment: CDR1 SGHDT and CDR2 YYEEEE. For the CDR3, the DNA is TGTGCCAGCAGGGAGACGGGGGACTCTGGAAACACCATATATTTT. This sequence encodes CASRETGDSGNTIYF.

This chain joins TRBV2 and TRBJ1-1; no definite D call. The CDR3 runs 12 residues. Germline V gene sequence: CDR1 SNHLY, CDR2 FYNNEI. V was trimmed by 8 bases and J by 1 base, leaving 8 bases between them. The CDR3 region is CASSDPNTEAFF. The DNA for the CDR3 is TGTGCCAGCTCAGACCCGAACACTGAAGCTTTCTTT.

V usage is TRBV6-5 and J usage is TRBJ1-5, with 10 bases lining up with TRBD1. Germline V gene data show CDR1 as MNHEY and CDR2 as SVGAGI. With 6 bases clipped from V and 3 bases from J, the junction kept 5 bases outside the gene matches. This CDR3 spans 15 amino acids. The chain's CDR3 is CASSGDRGDNQPQHF. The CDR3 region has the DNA TGTGCCAGCAGCGGGGACAGGGGAGACAATCAGCCCCAGCATTTT.

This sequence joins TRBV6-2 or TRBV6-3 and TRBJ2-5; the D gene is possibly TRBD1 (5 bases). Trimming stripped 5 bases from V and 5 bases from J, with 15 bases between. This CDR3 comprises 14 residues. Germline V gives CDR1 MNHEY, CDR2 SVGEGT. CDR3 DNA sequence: TGTGCCAGCAGTCCCTCGTTTAGGGGTGAGACCCAGTACTTC. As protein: CASSPSFRGETQYF.

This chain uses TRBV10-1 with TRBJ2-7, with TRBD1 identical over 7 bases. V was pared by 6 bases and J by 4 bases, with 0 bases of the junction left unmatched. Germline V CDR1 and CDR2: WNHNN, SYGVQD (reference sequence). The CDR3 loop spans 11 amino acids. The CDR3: CASRQGYEQYF. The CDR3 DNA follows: TGCGCCAGCAGACAGGGGTACGAGCAGTACTTC.

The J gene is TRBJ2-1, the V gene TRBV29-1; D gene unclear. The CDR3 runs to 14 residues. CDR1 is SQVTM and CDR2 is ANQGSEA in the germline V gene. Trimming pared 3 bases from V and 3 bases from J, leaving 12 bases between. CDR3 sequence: CSVDGWPSYNEQFF. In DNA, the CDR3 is TGCAGCGTTGATGGGTGGCCCAGCTACAATGAGCAGTTCTTC.

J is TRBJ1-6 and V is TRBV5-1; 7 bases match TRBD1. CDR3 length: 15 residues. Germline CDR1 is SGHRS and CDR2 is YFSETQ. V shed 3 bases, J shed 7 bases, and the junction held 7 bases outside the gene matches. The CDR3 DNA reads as TGCGCCAGCAGCTCACCGGGACAGAGAAATTCACCCCTCCACTTT. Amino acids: CASSSPGQRNSPLHF.

The DNA of the CDR3 is TGTGCCAGCAAGGCGGACGCGAACACCGGGGAGCTGTTTTTT. It codes for CASKADANTGELFF. The rearrangement links TRBV2 to TRBJ2-2; unclear D gene. Looked up from germline, CDR1 is SNHLY and CDR2 is FYNNEI. The CDR3 length is 14 residues. Between the trimmed V and J ends, which lost 7 bases and 0 bases, there was a span of 9 bases. Filled out from reference TRBV2 and TRBJ2-2, the complete variable domain reads EPEVTQTPSHQVTQMGQEVILRCVPISNHLYFYWYRQILGQKVEFLVSFYNNEISEKSEIFDDQFSVERPDGSNFTLKIRSTKLEDSAMYFCASKADANTGELFFGEGSRLTVL.

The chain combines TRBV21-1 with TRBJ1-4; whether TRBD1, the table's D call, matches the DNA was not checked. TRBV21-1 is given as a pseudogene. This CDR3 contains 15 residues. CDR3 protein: CASSPRRGIGEKLFF. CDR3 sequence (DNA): TGTGCCAGCAGCCCCCGTAGGGGGATAGGGGAAAAACTGTTTTTT.

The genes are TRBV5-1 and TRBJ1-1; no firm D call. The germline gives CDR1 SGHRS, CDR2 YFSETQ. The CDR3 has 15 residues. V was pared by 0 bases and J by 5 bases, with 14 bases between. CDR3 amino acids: CASSLAGRGITEAFF. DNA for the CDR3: TGCGCCAGCAGCTTGGCCGGTAGAGGAATAACTGAAGCTTTCTTT.

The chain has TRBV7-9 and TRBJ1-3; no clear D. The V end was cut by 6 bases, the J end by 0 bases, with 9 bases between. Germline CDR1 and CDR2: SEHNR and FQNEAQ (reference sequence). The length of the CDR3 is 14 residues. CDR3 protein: CASRISVSGNTIYF. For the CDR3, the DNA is TGTGCCAGCAGAATTTCAGTCTCTGGAAACACCATATATTTT.

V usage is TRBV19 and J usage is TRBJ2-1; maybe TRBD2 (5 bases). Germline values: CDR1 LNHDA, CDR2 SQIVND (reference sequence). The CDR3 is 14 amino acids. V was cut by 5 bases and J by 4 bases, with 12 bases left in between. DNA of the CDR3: TGTGCCAGTAGTGCGTACGGGGTATACAATGAGCAGTTCTTC. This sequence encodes CASSAYGVYNEQFF.

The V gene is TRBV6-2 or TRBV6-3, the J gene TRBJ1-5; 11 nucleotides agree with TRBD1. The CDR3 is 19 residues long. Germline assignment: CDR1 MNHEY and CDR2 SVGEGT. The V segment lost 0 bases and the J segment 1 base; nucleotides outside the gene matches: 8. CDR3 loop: CASSYSSGTGGLSNQPQHF. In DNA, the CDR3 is TGTGCCAGCAGTTACTCTTCCGGGACAGGGGGTCTGAGCAATCAGCCCCAGCATTTT.

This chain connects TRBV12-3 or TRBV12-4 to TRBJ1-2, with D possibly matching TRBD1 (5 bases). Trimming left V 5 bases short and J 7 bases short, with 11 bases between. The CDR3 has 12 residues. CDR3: CASSRDVLGYTF. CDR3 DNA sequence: TGTGCCAGCAGTAGGGACGTCCTTGGCTACACCTTC.

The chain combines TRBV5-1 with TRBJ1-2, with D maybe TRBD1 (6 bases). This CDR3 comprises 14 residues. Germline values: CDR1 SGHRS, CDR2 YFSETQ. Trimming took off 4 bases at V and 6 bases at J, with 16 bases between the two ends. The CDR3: CASSPLTGGHGYTF. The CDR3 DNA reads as TGCGCCAGCAGCCCCCTCACGGGGGGGCATGGCTACACCTTC.

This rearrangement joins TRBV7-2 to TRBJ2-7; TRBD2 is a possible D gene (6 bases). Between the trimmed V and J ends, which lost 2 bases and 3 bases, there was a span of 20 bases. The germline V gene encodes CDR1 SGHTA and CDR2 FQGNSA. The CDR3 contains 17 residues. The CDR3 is CASSLFSGPGGLYEQYF. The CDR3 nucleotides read TGTGCCAGCAGCTTATTTAGCGGTCCCGGCGGCCTCTACGAGCAGTACTTC.

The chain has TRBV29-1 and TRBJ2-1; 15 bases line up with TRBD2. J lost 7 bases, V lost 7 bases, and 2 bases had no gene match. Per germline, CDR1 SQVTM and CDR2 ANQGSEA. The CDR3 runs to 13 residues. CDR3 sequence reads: CSAGTSGGNEQFF. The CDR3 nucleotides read TGCAGCGCTGGGACTAGCGGGGGGAATGAGCAGTTCTTC.

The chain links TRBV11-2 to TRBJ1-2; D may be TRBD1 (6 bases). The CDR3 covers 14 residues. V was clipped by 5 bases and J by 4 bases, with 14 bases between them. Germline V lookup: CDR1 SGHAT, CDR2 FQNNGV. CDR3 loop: CASSPGGAPYGYTF. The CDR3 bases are TGTGCCAGCAGCCCGGGGGGGGCGCCCTATGGCTACACCTTC. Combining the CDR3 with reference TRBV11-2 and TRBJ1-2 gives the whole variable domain EAGVAQSPRYKIIEKRQSVAFWCNPISGHATLYWYQQILGQGPKLLIQFQNNGVVDDSQLPKDRFSAERLKGVDSTLKIQPAKLEDSAVYLCASSPGGAPYGYTFGSGTRLTVV.

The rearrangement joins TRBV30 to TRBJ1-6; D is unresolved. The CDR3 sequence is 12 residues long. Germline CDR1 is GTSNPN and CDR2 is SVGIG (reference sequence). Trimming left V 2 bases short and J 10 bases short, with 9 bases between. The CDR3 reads CAWSKGGSPLHF. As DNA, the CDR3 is TGTGCCTGGAGTAAGGGCGGATCACCCCTCCACTTT.

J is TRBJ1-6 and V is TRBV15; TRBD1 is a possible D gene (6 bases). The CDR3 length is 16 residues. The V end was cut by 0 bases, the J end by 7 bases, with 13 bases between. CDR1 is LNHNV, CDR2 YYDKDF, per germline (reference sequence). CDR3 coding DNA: TGTGCCACCAGCAGAGATCTAGACAGGCGGAATTCACCCCTCCACTTT. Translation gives CATSRDLDRRNSPLHF.

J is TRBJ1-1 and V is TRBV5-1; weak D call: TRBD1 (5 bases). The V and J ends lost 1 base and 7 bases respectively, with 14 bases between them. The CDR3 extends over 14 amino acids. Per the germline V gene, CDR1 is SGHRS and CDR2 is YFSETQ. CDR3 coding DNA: TGCGCCAGCAGCTTGCAAAGGGGAGGTGATGAAGCTTTCTTT. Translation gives CASSLQRGGDEAFF.

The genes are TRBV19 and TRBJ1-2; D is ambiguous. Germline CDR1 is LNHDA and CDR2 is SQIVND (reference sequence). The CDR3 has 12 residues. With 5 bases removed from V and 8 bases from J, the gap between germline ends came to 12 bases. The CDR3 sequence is CASSVQTGGYTF. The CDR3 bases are TGTGCCAGTAGTGTCCAAACGGGGGGCTACACCTTC. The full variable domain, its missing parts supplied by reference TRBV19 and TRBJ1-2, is DGGITQSPKYLFRKEGQNVTLSCEQNLNHDAMYWYRQDPGQGLRLIYYSQIVNDFQKGDIAEGYSVSREKKESFPLTVTSAQKNPTAFYLCASSVQTGGYTFGSGTRLTVV.

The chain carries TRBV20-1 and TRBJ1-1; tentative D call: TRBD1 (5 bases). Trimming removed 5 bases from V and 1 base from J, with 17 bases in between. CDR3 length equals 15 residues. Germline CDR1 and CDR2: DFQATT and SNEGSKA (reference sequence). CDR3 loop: CSARELGTANTEAFF. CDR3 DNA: TGCAGTGCTCGTGAATTAGGGACGGCGAACACTGAAGCTTTCTTT.

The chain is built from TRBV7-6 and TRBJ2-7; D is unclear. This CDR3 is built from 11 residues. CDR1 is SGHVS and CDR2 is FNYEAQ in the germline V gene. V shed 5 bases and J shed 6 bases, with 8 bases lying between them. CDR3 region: CASSPSSEQYF. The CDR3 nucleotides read TGTGCCAGCAGCCCCTCCAGCGAGCAGTACTTC. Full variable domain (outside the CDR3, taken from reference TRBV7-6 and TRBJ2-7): GAGVSQSPRYKVTKRGQDVALRCDPISGHVSLYWYRQALGQGPEFLTYFNYEAQQDKSGLPNDRFSAERPEGSISTLTIQRTEQRDSAMYRCASSPSSEQYFGPGTRLTVT.

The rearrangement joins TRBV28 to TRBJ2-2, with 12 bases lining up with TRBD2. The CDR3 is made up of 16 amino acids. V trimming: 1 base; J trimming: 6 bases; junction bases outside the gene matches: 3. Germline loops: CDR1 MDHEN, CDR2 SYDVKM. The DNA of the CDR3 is TGTGCCAGCAGTTTATCTACTAGCGGGAGGTCCGGGGAGCTGTTTTTT. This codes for CASSLSTSGRSGELFF.

The CDR3 DNA is TGCGCCAGCAGCCGAGATGTAGAGGTCTCTGGAAACACCATATATTTT. Its translation: CASSRDVEVSGNTIYF. The chain recombines TRBV4-1 with TRBJ1-3; D gene uncertain. Per the germline V gene, CDR1 is MGHRA and CDR2 is YSYEKL. V was cut by 4 bases and J by 0 bases, with 13 bases left in between. This CDR3 contains 16 residues.

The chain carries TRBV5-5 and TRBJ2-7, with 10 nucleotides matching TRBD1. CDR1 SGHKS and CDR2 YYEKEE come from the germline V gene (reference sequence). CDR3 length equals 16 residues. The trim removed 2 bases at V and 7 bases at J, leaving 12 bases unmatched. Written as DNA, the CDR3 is TGTGCCAGCAGCTTCCGTGCCGGGACAGGGGTGGAGGAGCAGTACTTC. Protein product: CASSFRAGTGVEEQYF.

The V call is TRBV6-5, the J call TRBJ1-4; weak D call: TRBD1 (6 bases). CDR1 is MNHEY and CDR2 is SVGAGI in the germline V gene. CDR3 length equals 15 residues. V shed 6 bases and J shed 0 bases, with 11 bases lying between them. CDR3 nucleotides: TGTGCCAGCAGATCCGGGACAACAACTAATGAAAAACTGTTTTTT. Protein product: CASRSGTTTNEKLFF.